The 26 T cell receptor beta chains below were found in one sample sequenced in a study of blood T cell repertoires in COVID-19. Measured with immunoSEQ multiplex PCR; TCRdb has only the in-frame clones, and not every one. The sample gives 330,000 or so clones, about 90% of which show up once; 1.5% to 2% is in the top ten. Sequencing used PBMCs or T cells enriched from blood (not recorded which). Source of these receptors: a man aged 35 to 55 in a cohort exposed to, infected with or recovered from COVID-19 (not recorded which).

This rearrangement joins TRBV27 to TRBJ2-1; D is perhaps TRBD1 (6 bases). The CDR3 has 16 amino acids. Germline assignment: CDR1 MNHEY and CDR2 SMNVEV (reference sequence). Trimming cost V 5 bases and J 4 bases, with 18 bases left between them. The CDR3, as DNA: TGTGCCAGCAGTCTTAATCCGGGACAAATTTACAATGAGCAGTTCTTC. Translated, it gives CASSLNPGQIYNEQFF.

Worth noting for this clone: The same CDR3 can be traced to other DNA sequences in this sample. The J gene is TRBJ1-5, the V gene TRBV19; 10 bases fit TRBD1. V was clipped by 5 bases and J by 2 bases; unmatched bases: 0. The V gene's germline CDR1 is LNHDA and CDR2 SQIVND (reference sequence). The CDR3 has 14 amino acids. CDR3 nucleotide sequence: TGTGCCAGTAGTGGGACAGGGGGCAATCAGCCCCAGCATTTT. It translates to CASSGTGGNQPQHF.

The V call is TRBV19, the J call TRBJ1-5, with D unclear. Germline-derived CDR1 and CDR2 are LNHDA and SQIVND (reference sequence). The CDR3 is 14 amino acids. V was shortened by 10 bases and J by 1 base, with 14 bases between the two germline ends. Here the CDR3 reads CATQVGRSNQPQHF. The CDR3 DNA sequence: TGTGCCACCCAGGTGGGCAGAAGCAATCAGCCCCAGCATTTT. The complete variable domain, with remaining parts taken from reference TRBV19 and TRBJ1-5, reads DGGITQSPKYLFRKEGQNVTLSCEQNLNHDAMYWYRQDPGQGLRLIYYSQIVNDFQKGDIAEGYSVSREKKESFPLTVTSAQKNPTAFYLCATQVGRSNQPQHFGDGTRLSIL.

For this clone: The same CDR3 can be traced to other DNA sequences in this sample. The chain has TRBV14 and TRBJ1-1; D may be TRBD1 (6 bases). CDR1 is SGHDN, CDR2 FVKESK, per germline. Trimming cost V 3 bases and J 5 bases, with 10 bases left between them. The CDR3 is 13 amino acids. CDR3: CASSHGGHTEAFF. CDR3 DNA sequence: TGTGCCAGCAGCCACGGGGGGCATACTGAAGCTTTCTTT.

In DNA, the CDR3 is TGCGCCAGCTGGAGCCGGGACAACAATAATTCACCCCTCCACTTT. Its translation: CASWSRDNNNSPLHF. The rearrangement uses TRBV10-2 and TRBJ1-6; possible D gene TRBD1, 6 bases. CDR1 and CDR2 from the germline V gene are WSHSY and SAAADI. CDR3 length: 15 residues. V dropped 8 bases and J dropped 5 bases, with 16 bases sitting between them.

This chain uses TRBV4-1 with TRBJ2-7, with D possibly being TRBD1 (5 bases). CDR3 length: 16 residues. Germline-derived CDR1 and CDR2 are MGHRA and YSYEKL. Between the trimmed V and J ends, which lost 1 base and 0 bases, there was a span of 13 bases. This chain's CDR3 is CASSQGSGRASYEQYF. CDR3 DNA: TGCGCCAGCAGCCAAGGGTCGGGCAGGGCCTCCTACGAGCAGTACTTC.

This clone was seen just once. This rearrangement joins TRBV10-3 to TRBJ1-2, with D perhaps matching TRBD1 (6 bases). Looked up from germline, CDR1 is ENHRY and CDR2 is SYGVKD. The CDR3 has 15 residues. Trimming removed 0 bases at V and 3 bases at J, with 11 bases between. Written as DNA, the CDR3 is TGTGCCATCAGTGAGTCGACGCAGGGGCACTATGGCTACACCTTC. The encoded protein is CAISESTQGHYGYTF.

The rearrangement uses TRBV3-1 (or the pseudogene TRBV3-2) and TRBJ1-2, with no clear D. Trimming shortened V by 1 base and J by 8 bases, and 11 bases separated the two germline ends. The CDR3 has 13 amino acids. Germline V gene lookup returns CDR1 LGHDT and CDR2 YNNKEL (reference sequence). The CDR3 sequence is CASSQASLGGYTF. The CDR3, as DNA: TGTGCCAGCAGCCAAGCGTCCCTTGGCGGCTACACCTTC.

This clone showed up just a few times. The gene calls are TRBV5-1 and TRBJ2-5, with a possible D match to TRBD2 (5 bases). The CDR3 covers 13 residues. CDR1 is SGHRS and CDR2 is YFSETQ in the germline V gene. Between the trimmed V and J ends, which lost 6 bases and 4 bases, there was a span of 13 bases. The CDR3 is CASKEGLAETQYF. CDR3 DNA: TGCGCCAGCAAAGAAGGGCTAGCAGAGACCCAGTACTTC.

The gene calls are TRBV19 and TRBJ1-4; TRBD1 matches 9 bases. The CDR3 runs to 18 residues. With 4 bases clipped from V and 8 bases from J, the junction kept 17 bases outside the gene matches. Germline V CDR1 and CDR2: LNHDA, SQIVND (reference sequence). CDR3 bases: TGTGCCAGTAGTAGAACCGGGACAGGGAAAGGAGGGTCCGAAAAACTGTTTTTT. Translating it yields CASSRTGTGKGGSEKLFF.

This clone was seen a few times. V is TRBV5-1 and J is TRBJ2-3, with TRBD2 matching 9 bases. The germline V gene encodes CDR1 SGHRS and CDR2 YFSETQ. This CDR3 contains 16 residues. The V and J ends lost 2 bases and 6 bases, in that order; junction bases with no gene match: 10. CDR3 protein: CASSLTSGLHLDTQYF. The CDR3 coding sequence is TGCGCCAGCAGCTTAACTAGCGGGCTTCACTTGGATACGCAGTATTTT.

The chain uses TRBV27 and TRBJ2-1; D is perhaps TRBD2 (5 bases). Germline V gene data show CDR1 as MNHEY and CDR2 as SMNVEV (reference sequence). CDR3 length: 12 amino acids. Trimming took off 3 bases at V and 12 bases at J, with 12 bases between the two ends. Here the CDR3 DNA reads TGTGCCAGCAGTTTCCTCGAGGGAAGGCAGTTCTTC. It encodes CASSFLEGRQFF.

V and J are TRBV5-5 and TRBJ1-5; weak D call: TRBD1 (5 bases). This CDR3 comprises 16 residues. The germline V gene encodes CDR1 SGHKS and CDR2 YYEKEE (reference sequence). V was pared by 0 bases and J by 7 bases, with 17 bases between. The CDR3 nucleotides are TGTGCCAGCAGCTTGGGAGCGGGACCGCTTAAGCAGCCCCAGCATTTT. Its translation: CASSLGAGPLKQPQHF.

This chain links TRBV19 with TRBJ2-7; 9 bases are a match to TRBD1. This CDR3 region has 16 residues. CDR1 is LNHDA and CDR2 is SQIVND in the germline V gene (reference sequence). With V trimmed by 4 bases and J by 0 bases, 7 bases remained unmatched. The CDR3 loop reads CASSNRLQGASYEQYF. CDR3 in DNA: TGTGCCAGTAGTAACCGCTTACAGGGGGCCTCCTACGAGCAGTACTTC.

The chain uses TRBV10-3 and TRBJ1-4, with D possibly being TRBD1 (6 bases). The V and J ends lost 3 bases and 8 bases respectively, with 16 bases between them. Germline lookup yields CDR1 ENHRY and CDR2 SYGVKD. The CDR3 is 15 residues long. The CDR3 sequence is CAISDLGGPREKLFF. The CDR3 bases are TGTGCCATCAGTGATCTGGGGGGGCCGCGGGAAAAACTGTTTTTT.

This clone was seen once. J is TRBJ1-5 and V is TRBV7-9, with D perhaps TRBD1 (6 bases). This CDR3 comprises 12 residues. The germline V gene encodes CDR1 SEHNR and CDR2 FQNEAQ (reference sequence). V gave up 4 bases and J gave up 7 bases, with 8 bases separating them. In DNA form, the CDR3 reads TGTGCCAGCAGCTCAGGGGCCCAGCCCCAGCATTTT. Its translation: CASSSGAQPQHF.

The rearrangement joins TRBV7-8 to TRBJ2-4, with 10 bases aligning to TRBD2. Germline trimming cut 2 bases from V and 0 bases from J; bases unmatched to any gene: 10. The V gene's germline CDR1 is SGHVS and CDR2 FQNEAQ. This CDR3 spans 19 amino acids. CDR3 nucleotides: TGTGCCAGCAGCTTATCCCGCACTAGCGGGACACTAGCCAAAAACATTCAGTACTTC. Encoded protein: CASSLSRTSGTLAKNIQYF.

This rearrangement joins TRBV6-2 or TRBV6-3 to TRBJ1-2; weak D call: TRBD1 (6 bases). The V gene lost 4 bases and the J gene lost 5 bases, with 11 bases spanning the gap. This CDR3 is 13 amino acids long. The V gene's germline CDR1 is MNHEY and CDR2 SVGEGT. In nucleotides, the CDR3 is TGTGCCAGCAGTTCCACAGGGCCTTATGGCTACACCTTC. It codes for CASSSTGPYGYTF.

This sequence joins TRBV6-5 and TRBJ2-1; D call uncertain. The CDR3 loop spans 12 amino acids. Trimming removed 7 bases from V and 5 bases from J, with 9 bases in between. Looked up from germline, CDR1 is MNHEY and CDR2 is SVGAGI. The CDR3 is CASIANHNEQFF. The DNA for the CDR3 is TGTGCCAGCATTGCTAATCACAATGAGCAGTTCTTC.

This chain joins TRBV27 and TRBJ1-1; maybe TRBD1 (6 bases). V shed 2 bases and J shed 6 bases, with 19 bases lying between them. The CDR3 loop spans 16 amino acids. Germline lookup yields CDR1 MNHEY and CDR2 SMNVEV (reference sequence). The CDR3 loop reads CASSLTPARGGAEAFF. The CDR3 nucleotides are TGTGCCAGCAGTTTAACCCCCGCCAGGGGAGGGGCTGAAGCTTTCTTT.

This chain links TRBV6-5 with TRBJ2-3; TRBD1 agrees at 7 bases. Looked up from germline, CDR1 is MNHEY and CDR2 is SVGAGI. CDR3 length: 14 amino acids. Unmatched junction bases numbered 10, after V lost 11 bases and J lost 2 bases. The CDR3 loop reads CAGTGTDNTDTQYF. CDR3 DNA sequence: TGTGCCGGAACCGGGACAGACAACACAGATACGCAGTATTTT.

The V call is TRBV28, the J call TRBJ1-6, with 7 nucleotides matching TRBD1. Germline-derived CDR1 and CDR2 are MDHEN and SYDVKM. The CDR3 length is 19 residues. V lost 6 bases and J lost 0; bases outside the gene matches: 14. This CDR3 is CASRNRGMQPSSYNSPLHF. The CDR3 DNA reads TGTGCCAGCAGGAACAGGGGCATGCAACCCAGCTCCTATAATTCACCCCTCCACTTT.

This CDR3 is CASSSGSANQPQHF. CDR3 nucleotide sequence: TGTGCCAGCAGCTCCGGCAGCGCGAATCAGCCCCAGCATTTT. This rearrangement joins TRBV7-9 to TRBJ1-5, with D unresolved. Germline V gene data show CDR1 as SEHNR and CDR2 as FQNEAQ (reference sequence). V dropped 4 bases and J dropped 4 bases, with 11 bases sitting between them. CDR3 length equals 14 residues.

This chain uses TRBV10-3 with TRBJ2-3; 9 nucleotides align to TRBD2. Germline assignment: CDR1 ENHRY and CDR2 SYGVKD. This CDR3 region has 16 residues. The junction had 9 bases not matched to a gene; V was cut back by 4 bases and J by 4 bases. The CDR3 nucleotides are TGTGCCATCAGTGTTTTACTAGCGGGTGTTCCAGATACGCAGTATTTT. Amino acids: CAISVLLAGVPDTQYF.

The chain is built from TRBV6-1 and TRBJ2-7, with D tentatively TRBD2 (6 bases). V lost 2 bases and J lost 4, with 15 bases in between. Per the germline V gene, CDR1 is MNHNS and CDR2 is SASEGT. CDR3 length: 15 amino acids. This chain's CDR3 is CASSESGAGVYEQYF. The CDR3 nucleotides read TGTGCCAGCAGTGAATCGGGAGCCGGGGTTTACGAGCAGTACTTC.

The chain uses TRBV27 and TRBJ2-7, with 8 bases aligning to TRBD2. J gave up 5 bases and V 0 bases, and 3 bases lay outside the gene matches. CDR3 length: 14 residues. CDR1 MNHEY and CDR2 SMNVEV come from the germline V gene (reference sequence). Written as DNA, the CDR3 is TGTGCCAGCAGTTTATCGAAGCGGGGGAACGAGCAGTACTTC. It is translated as CASSLSKRGNEQYF.